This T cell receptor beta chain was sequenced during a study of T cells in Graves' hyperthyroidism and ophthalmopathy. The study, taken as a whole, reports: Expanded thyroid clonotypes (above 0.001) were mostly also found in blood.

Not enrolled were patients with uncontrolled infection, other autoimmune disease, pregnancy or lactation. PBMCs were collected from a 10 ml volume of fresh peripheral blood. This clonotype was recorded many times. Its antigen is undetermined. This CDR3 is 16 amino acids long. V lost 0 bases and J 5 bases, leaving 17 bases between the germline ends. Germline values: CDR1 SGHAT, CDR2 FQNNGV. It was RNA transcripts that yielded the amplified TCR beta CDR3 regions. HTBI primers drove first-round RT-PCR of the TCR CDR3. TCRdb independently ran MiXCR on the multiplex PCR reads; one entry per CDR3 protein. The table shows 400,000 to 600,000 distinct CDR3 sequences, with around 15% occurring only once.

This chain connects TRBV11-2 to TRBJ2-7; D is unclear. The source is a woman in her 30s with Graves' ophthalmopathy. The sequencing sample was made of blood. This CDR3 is CASSLEVELFRHEQYF. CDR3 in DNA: TGTGCCAGCAGCTTAGAGGTTGAGCTCTTTCGCCACGAGCAGTACTTC.